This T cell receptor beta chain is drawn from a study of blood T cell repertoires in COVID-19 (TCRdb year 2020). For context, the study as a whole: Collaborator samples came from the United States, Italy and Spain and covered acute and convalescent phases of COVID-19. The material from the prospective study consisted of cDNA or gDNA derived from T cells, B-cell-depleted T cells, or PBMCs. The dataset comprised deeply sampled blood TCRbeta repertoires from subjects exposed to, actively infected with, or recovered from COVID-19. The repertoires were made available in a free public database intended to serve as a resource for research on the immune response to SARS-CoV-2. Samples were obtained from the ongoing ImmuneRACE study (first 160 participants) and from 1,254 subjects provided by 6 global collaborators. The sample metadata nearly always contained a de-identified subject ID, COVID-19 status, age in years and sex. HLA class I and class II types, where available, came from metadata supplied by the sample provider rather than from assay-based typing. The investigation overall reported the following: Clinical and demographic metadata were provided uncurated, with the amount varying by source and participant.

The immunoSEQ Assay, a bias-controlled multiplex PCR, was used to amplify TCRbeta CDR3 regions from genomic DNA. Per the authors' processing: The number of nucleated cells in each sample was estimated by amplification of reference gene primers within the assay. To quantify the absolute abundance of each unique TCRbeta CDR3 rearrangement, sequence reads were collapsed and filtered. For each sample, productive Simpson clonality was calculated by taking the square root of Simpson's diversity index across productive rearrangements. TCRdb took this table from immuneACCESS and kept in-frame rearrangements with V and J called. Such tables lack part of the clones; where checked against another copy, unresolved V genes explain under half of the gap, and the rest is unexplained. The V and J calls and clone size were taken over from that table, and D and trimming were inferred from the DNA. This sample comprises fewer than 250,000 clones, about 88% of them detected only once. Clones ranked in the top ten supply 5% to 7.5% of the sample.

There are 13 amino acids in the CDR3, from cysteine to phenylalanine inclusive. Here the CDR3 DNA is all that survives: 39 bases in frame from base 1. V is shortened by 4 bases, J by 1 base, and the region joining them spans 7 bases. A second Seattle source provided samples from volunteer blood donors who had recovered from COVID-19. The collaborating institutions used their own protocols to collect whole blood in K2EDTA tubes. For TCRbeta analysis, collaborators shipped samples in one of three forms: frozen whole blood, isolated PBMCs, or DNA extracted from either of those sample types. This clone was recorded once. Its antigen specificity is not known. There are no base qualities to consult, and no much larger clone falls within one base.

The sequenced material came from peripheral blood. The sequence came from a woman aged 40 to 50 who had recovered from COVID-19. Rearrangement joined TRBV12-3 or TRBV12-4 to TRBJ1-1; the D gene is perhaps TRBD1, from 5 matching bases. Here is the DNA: TGTGCCAGCAGTTCCCAGGGGAACACTGAAGCTTTCTTT. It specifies CASSSQGNTEAFF.